A single TCR beta chain is shown here with its context. Its cognate antigen is unknown. The data belong to a study of cytomegalovirus exposure and HLA in healthy donors. Findings and caveats of the study: An Asian-associated ancestry cluster reportedly showed fewer N-insertions than the roughly 700-donor mean in a later analysis. The study recorded 150 to 200 TCR beta chains that were cytomegalovirus-associated.

PCR used 60 Vbeta primers and 13 Jbeta primers. This table comes from immunoSEQ multiplex PCR, and its TCRdb copy is limited to in-frame clones, with some not included. In the table there are roughly 120,000 clones, 70% to 80% of which are singletons. This TCR was sampled from a man between 18 and 35 years old in good health and CMV-seronegative. Sequenced input: PBMCs.

The CDR3 sequence is CASSATGGYGYTF. The CDR3 bases are TGTGCCAGCAGTGCCACAGGGGGCTATGGCTACACCTTC. The chain uses TRBV6-6 and TRBJ1-2, with 8 bases fitting TRBD1. Per the germline V gene, CDR1 is MNHNY and CDR2 is SVGAGI (reference sequence). The ends lost 5 bases at V and 4 bases at J; junction bases unmatched: 3. The CDR3 length is 13 residues.